This record covers a single T cell receptor beta chain. CDR1 SGHDN and CDR2 FVKESK come from the germline V gene. CDR3 size: 16 residues. The V end lost 1 base, the J end lost 4 bases, and 15 bases lay between the germline ends. The sample originates from a study of blood T cell repertoires in COVID-19. Per the original methods: Estimates of nucleated cell counts were drawn from the amplification of reference gene primers. TCRdb keeps only in-frame clones here, not all; method: immunoSEQ multiplex PCR. That table supplies the V and J calls and clone size; D and trimming were determined from the DNA. The table records approximately 210,000 clones, roughly nine tenths of them present only once.

Sequenced: peripheral blood. This receptor was obtained from a man aged 35-49 years with acute or convalescent COVID-19. This chain joins TRBV14 and TRBJ2-3; D might be TRBD2 (7 bases). CDR3 amino acids: CASSQGFRGASDTQYF. The CDR3 DNA is TGTGCCAGCAGCCAAGGGTTTCGGGGGGCGTCAGATACGCAGTATTTT.